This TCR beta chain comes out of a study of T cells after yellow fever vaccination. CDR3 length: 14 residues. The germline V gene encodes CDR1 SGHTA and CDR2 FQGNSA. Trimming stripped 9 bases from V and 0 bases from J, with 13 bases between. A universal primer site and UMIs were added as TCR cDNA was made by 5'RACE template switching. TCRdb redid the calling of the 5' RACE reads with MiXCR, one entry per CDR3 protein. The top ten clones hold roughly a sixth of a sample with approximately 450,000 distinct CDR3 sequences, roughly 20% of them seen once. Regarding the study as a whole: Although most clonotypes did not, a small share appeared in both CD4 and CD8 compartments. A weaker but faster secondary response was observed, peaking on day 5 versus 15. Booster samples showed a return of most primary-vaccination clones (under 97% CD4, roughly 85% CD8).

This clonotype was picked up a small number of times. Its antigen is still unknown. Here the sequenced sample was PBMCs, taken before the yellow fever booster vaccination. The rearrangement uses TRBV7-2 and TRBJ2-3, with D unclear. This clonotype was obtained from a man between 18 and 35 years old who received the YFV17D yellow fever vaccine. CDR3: CASTDGRSTDTQYF. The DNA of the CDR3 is TGTGCCAGTACCGACGGACGTAGCACAGATACGCAGTATTTT. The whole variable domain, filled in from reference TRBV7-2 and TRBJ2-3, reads GAGVSQSPSNKVTEKGKDVELRCDPISGHTALYWYRQSLGQGLEFLIYFQGNSAPDKSGLPSDRFSAERTGGSVSTLTIQRTQQEDSAVYLCASTDGRSTDTQYFGPGTRLTVL.